This record covers a single T cell receptor (beta chain). The sample originates from a study of blood T cell repertoires in COVID-19. Study-level background: The study drew acute and convalescent COVID-19 samples from the United States, Italy and Spain. Sample material is recorded as cDNA or gDNA derived from T cells, B-cell-depleted T cells, or PBMCs.

The germline gives CDR1 MNHEY, CDR2 SVGEGT. The CDR3 consists of 15 residues. J gave up 7 bases and V 2 bases, and 2 bases lay outside the gene matches. In the source study's methods: Reference gene primer amplification gave estimated nucleated cell counts. TCRdb keeps only in-frame clones here, not all; method: immunoSEQ multiplex PCR. D and trimming were read from the DNA, whereas the V and J calls and clone size are those reported in that table. The top ten clones hold 3% to 4% of a sample with 200,000 to 250,000 clones, about 86% of them seen once. The specimen was PBMCs or T cells enriched from blood (not recorded which). The rearrangement links TRBV6-2 or TRBV6-3 to TRBJ1-6; 10 bases agree with TRBD1. This clonotype was sampled from a woman between 35 and 50 years old with acute COVID-19. Here the CDR3 DNA reads TGTGCCAGCAGTTACCCGGGACAGGGGAATTCACCCCTCCACTTT. The encoded protein is CASSYPGQGNSPLHF.